A single sample is the source of the 32 T cell receptor beta chains below, sequenced in a study of blood T cell repertoires in COVID-19. Produced via immunoSEQ multiplex PCR; TCRdb's table is partial and in-frame only. The sample yields about 440,000 clones, 87% seen once. Sequencing used PBMCs or T cells enriched from blood (not recorded which). These receptors came from a woman aged 18-29 years with acute COVID-19.

This clone was seen only a few times. The J gene is TRBJ1-5, the V gene TRBV24-1; D uncertain. In germline, CDR1 is KGHDR, CDR2 SFDVKD. The V end was cut by 0 bases, the J end by 9 bases, with 14 bases between. This CDR3 has 15 residues. This CDR3 is CATSDLGSFHRPQHF. The CDR3 region has the DNA TGTGCCACCAGTGATTTGGGCAGTTTCCACCGGCCCCAGCATTTT.

The chain combines TRBV5-1 with TRBJ2-5; D might be TRBD2 (5 bases). CDR3 length: 15 residues. The germline V gene has CDR1 SGHRS and CDR2 YFSETQ. The V and J ends lost 0 bases and 2 bases respectively, with 11 bases between them. The CDR3 nucleotides read TGCGCCAGCAGCTTGGGTGGCGGGCGACAAGAGACCCAGTACTTC. Translated, it gives CASSLGGGRQETQYF.

The genes are TRBV19 and TRBJ1-6, with TRBD1 matching 8 bases. Germline V CDR1 and CDR2: LNHDA, SQIVND (reference sequence). The V segment lost 2 bases and the J segment 8 bases; nucleotides outside the gene matches: 8. This CDR3 contains 16 residues. CDR3 amino acids: CASSISLQGAYSPLHF. In DNA form, the CDR3 reads TGTGCCAGTAGTATAAGCTTGCAGGGGGCCTATTCACCCCTCCACTTT.

J is TRBJ2-3 and V is TRBV2; no clear D. CDR1 and CDR2 (germline): SNHLY, FYNNEI. V was clipped by 7 bases and J by 6 bases, with 14 bases between them. CDR3 length: 13 residues. Written as DNA, the CDR3 is TGTGCCAGCACCCCGAGTGTGTTGGATACGCAGTATTTT. The encoded protein is CASTPSVLDTQYF.

The J gene is TRBJ2-3, the V gene TRBV18, with D unresolved. CDR1 is KGHSH and CDR2 is LQKENI in the germline V gene. V was clipped by 3 bases and J by 1 base, with 5 bases between them. This CDR3 region has 13 residues. CDR3 loop: CASSPSGTDTQYF. The CDR3 DNA reads as TGTGCCAGCTCACCCAGCGGCACAGATACGCAGTATTTT.

The chain employs TRBV5-6 and TRBJ2-5; perhaps TRBD2 as D (5 bases). Germline loops: CDR1 SGHDT, CDR2 YYEEEE. V was clipped by 2 bases and J by 4 bases, with 9 bases between them. CDR3 length: 13 amino acids. This chain's CDR3 is CASSFEGVETQYF. The CDR3 bases are TGTGCCAGCAGCTTTGAGGGAGTAGAGACCCAGTACTTC.

The V and J genes are TRBV18 and TRBJ1-4, with a weak D call TRBD1 (6 bases). Germline CDR1 KGHSH, CDR2 LQKENI. The CDR3 runs to 15 residues. V was clipped by 4 bases and J by 0 bases, with 9 bases between them. CDR3 region: CASSLQGSTNEKLFF. Written as DNA, the CDR3 is TGTGCCAGCTCACTTCAGGGGTCAACTAATGAAAAACTGTTTTTT.

The CDR3 nucleotides read TGTGCCATCAGTAGACAGGGGGGGACGAACACTGAAGCTTTCTTT. Its protein product is CAISRQGGTNTEAFF. The chain employs TRBV10-3 and TRBJ1-1; 9 bases are shared with TRBD1. V was pared by 5 bases and J by 1 base, with 5 bases of the junction left unmatched. The CDR3 sequence is 15 residues long. Germline assignment: CDR1 ENHRY and CDR2 SYGVKD.

V gene TRBV28 combines with J gene TRBJ2-7, with TRBD2 matching 12 bases. The CDR3 loop spans 18 amino acids. Losses at the gene ends were 3 bases for V and 9 bases for J; bases not matched to a gene: 18. Germline V CDR1 and CDR2: MDHEN, SYDVKM. CDR3 nucleotides: TGTGCCAGCAGTTTTATGGGTCGGGCTAGCGGGAGGGCCAGGGTGCAGTACTTC. This translates into CASSFMGRASGRARVQYF.

The chain joins TRBV19 to TRBJ2-2; 10 bases align to TRBD2. CDR3 length equals 16 residues. The germline V gene has CDR1 LNHDA and CDR2 SQIVND (reference sequence). V shed 2 bases, J shed 5 bases, and the junction held 5 bases outside the gene matches. CDR3 bases: TGTGCCAGTAGTATAAAAGCGGGAGGGGGGACCGGGGAGCTGTTTTTT. Translation gives CASSIKAGGGTGELFF.

The chain uses TRBV19 and TRBJ2-7; TRBD1 agrees at 7 bases. The J segment lost 3 bases and the V segment lost 6 bases, leaving 5 bases of the junction unmatched. Looked up from germline, CDR1 is LNHDA and CDR2 is SQIVND (reference sequence). This CDR3 region has 13 residues. The CDR3 region is CASSNGQVYEQYF. The CDR3 DNA reads TGTGCCAGTAGCAATGGACAGGTCTACGAGCAGTACTTC.

The sample holds one count of this clone. The chain carries TRBV5-1 and TRBJ2-7; D gene unclear. The CDR3 runs to 13 residues. The V gene lost 0 bases and the J gene lost 6 bases, with 10 bases spanning the gap. Germline loops: CDR1 SGHRS, CDR2 YFSETQ. CDR3 loop: CASSLADHSEQYF. CDR3 nucleotide sequence: TGCGCCAGCAGCTTGGCCGATCACTCCGAGCAGTACTTC.

This chain connects TRBV19 to TRBJ1-5, with 7 nucleotides matching TRBD1. CDR3 length: 16 residues. J lost 4 bases, V lost 1 base, and 7 bases had no gene match. CDR1 is LNHDA, CDR2 SQIVND, per germline (reference sequence). The CDR3 bases are TGTGCCAGTAGTATAGGAGACAGGGTATGGAATCAGCCCCAGCATTTT. This encodes CASSIGDRVWNQPQHF.

The chain couples TRBV6-1 to TRBJ1-4, with D maybe TRBD1 (6 bases). Germline CDR1 MNHNS, CDR2 SASEGT. The CDR3 loop spans 16 amino acids. Trimming took off 2 bases at V and 1 base at J, with 11 bases between the two ends. The CDR3 loop is CASSEMGAGTNEKLFF. The CDR3 nucleotides are TGTGCCAGCAGTGAAATGGGGGCGGGAACTAATGAAAAACTGTTTTTT.

The chain recombines TRBV6-4 with TRBJ2-5, with a weak D call TRBD1 (7 bases). Germline assignment: CDR1 MRHNA and CDR2 SNTAGT. CDR3 length: 14 residues. V was pared by 4 bases and J by 3 bases, with 12 bases between. The CDR3 bases are TGTGCCAGCAGTGGCAGGGGGGAAAAAGAGACCCAGTACTTC. Its protein product is CASSGRGEKETQYF.

The rearrangement uses TRBV5-5 and TRBJ2-7; 8 bases align to TRBD1. This CDR3 is built from 15 residues. Germline values: CDR1 SGHKS, CDR2 YYEKEE (reference sequence). V gave up 0 bases and J gave up 2 bases; unmatched junction bases: 4. For the CDR3, the DNA is TGTGCCAGCAGCTTGGGTACAGGGGGGACCTACGAGCAGTACTTC. Its protein product is CASSLGTGGTYEQYF.

This chain links TRBV4-1 with TRBJ1-5; the D is unclear. The V end was cut by 4 bases, the J end by 7 bases, with 17 bases between. The germline V gene has CDR1 MGHRA and CDR2 YSYEKL. CDR3 length: 15 residues. This CDR3 is CASSPRVGDGQPQHF. CDR3 nucleotide sequence: TGCGCCAGCAGCCCGCGTGTCGGGGATGGGCAGCCCCAGCATTTT.

V gene TRBV5-6 combines with J gene TRBJ1-4; 9 positions agree with TRBD1. The germline V gene has CDR1 SGHDT and CDR2 YYEEEE. This CDR3 is built from 16 residues. V shed 1 base and J 8 bases; nucleotides not matched to a gene: 9. The CDR3 DNA reads as TGTGCCAGCAGCTTGTTTTTGGGACAGGGTTACGAAAAACTGTTTTTT. This codes for CASSLFLGQGYEKLFF.

This chain joins TRBV13 and TRBJ2-7, with 7 bases fitting TRBD1. The CDR3 is made up of 14 amino acids. Germline V lookup: CDR1 PRHDT, CDR2 FYEKMQ (reference sequence). The trim removed 3 bases at V and 3 bases at J, leaving 5 bases unmatched. The CDR3 spells CASSLGHRGYEQYF. The CDR3 DNA reads TGTGCCAGCAGCTTGGGACACAGGGGCTACGAGCAGTACTTC.

J is TRBJ2-1 and V is TRBV2; TRBD1 aligns across 8 bases. This CDR3 is built from 15 residues. With V trimmed by 6 bases and J by 8 bases, 12 bases remained unmatched. Germline values: CDR1 SNHLY, CDR2 FYNNEI. The CDR3 nucleotides are TGTGCCAGCAGAGAAACAGGGGGTGTTTGGGATGAGCAGTTCTTC. Translating it yields CASRETGGVWDEQFF.

The V gene is TRBV14, the J gene TRBJ2-7, with D unresolved. CDR3 size: 12 residues. Germline lookup yields CDR1 SGHDN and CDR2 FVKESK. Trimming shortened V by 2 bases and J by 9 bases, and 11 bases separated the two germline ends. CDR3: CASSQSSNVQYF. CDR3 coding DNA: TGTGCCAGCAGCCAATCTAGTAATGTGCAGTACTTC.

As regards this clone: Just one base apart from a much larger clone, this may be a read error. This chain joins TRBV5-6 and TRBJ2-7; 8 bases are shared with TRBD1. The CDR3 is made up of 13 amino acids. Germline V gene sequence: CDR1 SGHDT, CDR2 YYEEEE. The V and J ends lost 4 bases and 2 bases, in that order; junction bases with no gene match: 2. The CDR3 nucleotides are TGTGCCAGCAGCCTGGACAGGGCCTACGAGCAGTACTTC. Its translation is CASSLDRAYEQYF.

The genes are TRBV5-1 and TRBJ2-3, with D possibly TRBD1 on 6 matching bases. Germline CDR1 reads SGHRS; CDR2 reads YFSETQ. The CDR3 covers 15 residues. V lost 3 bases and J lost 0, with 11 bases in between. The CDR3 sequence: CASSSRQASTDTQYF. The CDR3 nucleotides read TGCGCCAGCAGCTCCCGACAGGCTAGCACAGATACGCAGTATTTT. The full variable domain, with the rest looked up from reference TRBV5-1 and TRBJ2-3, is KAGVTQTPRYLIKTRGQQVTLSCSPISGHRSVSWYQQTPGQGLQFLFEYFSETQRNKGNFPGRFSGRQFSNSRSEMNVSTLELGDSALYLCASSSRQASTDTQYFGPGTRLTVL.

V gene TRBV7-2 combines with J gene TRBJ2-3; 11 positions match TRBD2. The CDR3 covers 16 residues. Germline CDR1 reads SGHTA; CDR2 reads FQGNSA. J was trimmed by 6 bases and V by 1 base; bases with no gene match: 6. CDR3 residues: CASSLVSGRARDTQYF. Here the CDR3 DNA reads TGTGCCAGCAGCTTAGTTAGCGGGAGGGCACGCGATACGCAGTATTTT.

In this sample, this clone turned up once. This chain connects TRBV5-1 to TRBJ2-3; tentatively, D is TRBD1 (6 bases). The germline V gene has CDR1 SGHRS and CDR2 YFSETQ. CDR3 length: 15 residues. Trimming took off 4 bases at V and 0 bases at J, with 12 bases between the two ends. The chain's CDR3 is CASSPGQSSTDTQYF. CDR3 in DNA: TGCGCCAGCAGCCCTGGACAGTCTAGCACAGATACGCAGTATTTT.

This chain connects TRBV30 to TRBJ2-7, with TRBD2 as a possible D gene (6 bases). The ends were cut back, 0 bases at V and 4 bases at J, with 10 bases in the middle. This CDR3 spans 13 amino acids. CDR1 is GTSNPN and CDR2 is SVGIG in the germline V gene (reference sequence). The CDR3 loop reads CAWSVGLPYEQYF. The CDR3 bases are TGTGCCTGGAGTGTTGGACTACCATACGAGCAGTACTTC.

The chain is built from TRBV3-1 (or the pseudogene TRBV3-2) and TRBJ1-5; no definite D call. The CDR3 runs to 15 residues. V lost 1 base to trimming and J lost 4 bases, with 11 bases between them. Per the germline V gene, CDR1 is LGHDT and CDR2 is YNNKEL (reference sequence). CDR3 DNA: TGTGCCAGCAGCCAAGCTGTCCCAGGTAATCAGCCCCAGCATTTT. Translated: CASSQAVPGNQPQHF.

The chain links TRBV27 to TRBJ1-4, with 8 bases matching TRBD1. This CDR3 contains 15 residues. The germline CDR1 and CDR2 sequences are MNHEY and SMNVEV (reference sequence). The V gene end was trimmed by 7 bases and the J gene end by 6 bases; junction bases not matched to a gene: 10. CDR3 region: CASKDQGAIDEKLFF. CDR3 DNA: TGTGCCAGCAAAGATCAGGGGGCTATAGATGAAAAACTGTTTTTT.

This sequence joins TRBV7-3 and TRBJ2-7; 7 bases map to TRBD2. Germline CDR1 SGHTA, CDR2 FQGTGA. Unmatched junction bases numbered 14, after V lost 5 bases and J lost 7 bases. The CDR3 length is 15 residues. The CDR3 loop reads CASSVPGGRAEEQYF. CDR3 sequence (DNA): TGTGCCAGCAGCGTACCCGGGGGGAGGGCAGAAGAGCAGTACTTC.

The chain uses TRBV27 and TRBJ2-2; 10 bases line up with TRBD2. The V gene end was trimmed by 5 bases and the J gene end by 6 bases; junction bases not matched to a gene: 3. This CDR3 spans 14 amino acids. Germline assignment: CDR1 MNHEY and CDR2 SMNVEV (reference sequence). CDR3 sequence (DNA): TGTGCCAGCAGTCTAGCGGGGGTTGCCGGGGAGCTGTTTTTT. This encodes CASSLAGVAGELFF.

The rearrangement uses TRBV9 and TRBJ2-7, with 9 bases fitting TRBD1. The CDR3 extends over 16 amino acids. Looked up from germline, CDR1 is SGDLS and CDR2 is YYNGEE. The V gene end was trimmed by 0 bases and the J gene end by 5 bases; junction bases not matched to a gene: 9. CDR3 nucleotides: TGTGCCAGCAGCGTAGCTGGGACAGGGCCCCGGGACGAGCAGTACTTC. This gives the protein CASSVAGTGPRDEQYF. Full variable domain (outside the CDR3, taken from reference TRBV9 and TRBJ2-7): DSGVTQTPKHLITATGQRVTLRCSPRSGDLSVYWYQQSLDQGLQFLIQYYNGEERAKGNILERFSAQQFPDLHSELNLSSLELGDSALYFCASSVAGTGPRDEQYFGPGTRLTVT.

The V gene is TRBV2, the J gene TRBJ2-1; maybe TRBD1 (6 bases). The CDR3 consists of 17 residues. CDR1 SNHLY and CDR2 FYNNEI come from the germline V gene. The V gene lost 6 bases and the J gene lost 7 bases, with 25 bases spanning the gap. The CDR3 DNA sequence: TGTGCCAGCAGAGGTCACCTCGGGACACCCGATAGGAATGAGCAGTTCTTC. Protein product: CASRGHLGTPDRNEQFF.